The T cell receptor (beta chain) described here comes from a study of patients and donors after allogeneic stem cell transplantation. Via MiXCR, TCRdb re-called the RT-PCR reads, giving one row per CDR3 protein. Of some 87,000 distinct CDR3 sequences listed, roughly 50% were seen once; the top ten hold around 55%. The sequence was collected from a human donor who was either an allogeneic HSCT recipient or a stem cell or donor lymphocyte infusion donor (not recorded which). It is not recorded whose cells these are; they may come from a transplant donor. Sequencing input: blood, either unsorted or a sorted T cell fraction (not recorded which).

CDR3 sequence reads: CASSQGTSTYNEQFF. Written as DNA, the CDR3 is TGCGCCAGCAGCCAAGGGACTAGCACCTACAATGAGCAGTTCTTC. The chain couples TRBV4-1 to TRBJ2-1, with TRBD2 matching over 8 bases. The J segment lost 2 bases and the V segment lost 1 base, leaving 1 base of the junction unmatched. CDR3 length: 15 residues. In germline, CDR1 is MGHRA, CDR2 YSYEKL.